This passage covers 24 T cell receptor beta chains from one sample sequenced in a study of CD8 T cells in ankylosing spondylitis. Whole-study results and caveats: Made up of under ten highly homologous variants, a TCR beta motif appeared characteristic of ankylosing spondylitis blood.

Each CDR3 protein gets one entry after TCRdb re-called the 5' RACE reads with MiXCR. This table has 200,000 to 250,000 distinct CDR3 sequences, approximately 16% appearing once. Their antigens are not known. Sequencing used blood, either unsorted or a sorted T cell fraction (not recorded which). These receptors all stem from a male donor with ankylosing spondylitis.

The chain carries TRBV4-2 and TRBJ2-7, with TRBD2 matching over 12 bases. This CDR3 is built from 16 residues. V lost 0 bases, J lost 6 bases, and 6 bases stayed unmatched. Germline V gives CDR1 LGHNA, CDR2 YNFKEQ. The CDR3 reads CASSQDIRLAGVEQYF. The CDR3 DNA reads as TGTGCCAGCAGCCAAGACATCCGACTAGCGGGAGTCGAGCAGTACTTC.

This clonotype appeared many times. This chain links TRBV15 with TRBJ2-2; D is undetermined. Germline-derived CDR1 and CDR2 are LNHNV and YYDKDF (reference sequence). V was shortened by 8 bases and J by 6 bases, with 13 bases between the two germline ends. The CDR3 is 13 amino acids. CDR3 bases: TGTGCCACCGAGAACCTAATCGCCGGGGAGCTGTTTTTT. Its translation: CATENLIAGELFF.

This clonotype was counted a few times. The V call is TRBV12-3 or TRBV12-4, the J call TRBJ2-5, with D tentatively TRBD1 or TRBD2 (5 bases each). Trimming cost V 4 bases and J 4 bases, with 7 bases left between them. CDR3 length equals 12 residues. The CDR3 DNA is TGTGCCAGCAGTTGGGGGAGAGAGACCCAGTACTTC. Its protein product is CASSWGRETQYF.

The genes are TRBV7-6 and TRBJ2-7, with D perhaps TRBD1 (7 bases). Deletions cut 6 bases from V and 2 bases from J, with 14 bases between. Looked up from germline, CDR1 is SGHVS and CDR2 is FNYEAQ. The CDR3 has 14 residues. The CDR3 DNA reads TGTGCCAGCAGTCCGACAGGGACTCCCTACGAGCAGTACTTC. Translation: CASSPTGTPYEQYF. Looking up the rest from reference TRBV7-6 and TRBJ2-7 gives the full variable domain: GAGVSQSPRYKVTKRGQDVALRCDPISGHVSLYWYRQALGQGPEFLTYFNYEAQQDKSGLPNDRFSAERPEGSISTLTIQRTEQRDSAMYRCASSPTGTPYEQYFGPGTRLTVT.

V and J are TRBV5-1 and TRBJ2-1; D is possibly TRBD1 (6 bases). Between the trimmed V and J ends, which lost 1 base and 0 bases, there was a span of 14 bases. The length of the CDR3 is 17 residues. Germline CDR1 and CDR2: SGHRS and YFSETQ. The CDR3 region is CASSLRTVSSSYNEQFF. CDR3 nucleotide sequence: TGCGCCAGCAGCTTGCGGACAGTCAGTAGCTCCTACAATGAGCAGTTCTTC.

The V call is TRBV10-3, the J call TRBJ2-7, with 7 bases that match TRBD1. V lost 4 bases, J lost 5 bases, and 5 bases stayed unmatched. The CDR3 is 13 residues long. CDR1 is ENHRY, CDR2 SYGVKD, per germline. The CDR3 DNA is TGTGCCATCAGTGGACAGGGCGCGGACGAGCAGTACTTC. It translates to CAISGQGADEQYF.

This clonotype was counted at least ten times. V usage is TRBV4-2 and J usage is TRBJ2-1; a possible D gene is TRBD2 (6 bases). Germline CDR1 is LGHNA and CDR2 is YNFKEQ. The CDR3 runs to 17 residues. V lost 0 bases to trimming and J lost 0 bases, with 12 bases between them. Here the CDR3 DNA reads TGTGCCAGCAGCCAAGATCGTCTAGCGCTCTCCTACAATGAGCAGTTCTTC. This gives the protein CASSQDRLALSYNEQFF.

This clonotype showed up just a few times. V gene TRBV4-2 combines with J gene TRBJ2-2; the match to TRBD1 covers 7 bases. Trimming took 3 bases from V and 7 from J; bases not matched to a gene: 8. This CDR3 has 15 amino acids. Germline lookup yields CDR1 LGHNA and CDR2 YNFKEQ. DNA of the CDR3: TGTGCCAGCAGCCAGGCACAGGGGCAACACGGGGAGCTGTTTTTT. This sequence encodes CASSQAQGQHGELFF.

Written as DNA, the CDR3 is TGTGCCAGCAGCTTAGCTTCGCAGGGGGAAGATGAAAAACTGTTTTTT. This encodes CASSLASQGEDEKLFF. J is TRBJ1-4 and V is TRBV7-9; 7 bases align to TRBD1. This CDR3 has 16 residues. Germline values: CDR1 SEHNR, CDR2 FQNEAQ (reference sequence). Trimming at V came to 0 bases and at J to 6 bases, leaving 7 bases not matched to a gene.

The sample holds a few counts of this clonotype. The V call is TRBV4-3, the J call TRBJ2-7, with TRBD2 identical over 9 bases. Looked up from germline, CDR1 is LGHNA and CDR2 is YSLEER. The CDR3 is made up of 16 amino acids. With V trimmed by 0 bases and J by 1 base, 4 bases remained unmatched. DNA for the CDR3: TGCGCCAGCAGCCAAGATAGGACTAGCGCGTCCTACGAGCAGTACTTC. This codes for CASSQDRTSASYEQYF.

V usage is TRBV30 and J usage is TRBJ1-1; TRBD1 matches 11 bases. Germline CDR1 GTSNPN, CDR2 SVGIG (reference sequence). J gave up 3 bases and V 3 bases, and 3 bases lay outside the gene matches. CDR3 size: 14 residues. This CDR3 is CAWSGGQGDTEAFF. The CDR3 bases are TGTGCCTGGAGCGGGGGACAGGGGGACACTGAAGCTTTCTTT. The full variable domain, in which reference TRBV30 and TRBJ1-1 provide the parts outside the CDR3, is SQTIHQWPATLVQPVGSPLSLECTVEGTSNPNLYWYRQAAGRGLQLLFYSVGIGQISSEVPQNLSASRPQDRQFILSSKKLLLSDSGFYLCAWSGGQGDTEAFFGQGTRLTVV.

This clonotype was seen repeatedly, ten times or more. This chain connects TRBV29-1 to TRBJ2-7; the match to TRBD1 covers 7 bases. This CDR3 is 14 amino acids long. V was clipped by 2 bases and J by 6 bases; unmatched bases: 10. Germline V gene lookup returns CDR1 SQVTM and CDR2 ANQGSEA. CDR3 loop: CSVELLTEGAEQYF. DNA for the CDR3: TGCAGCGTTGAACTCCTGACAGAGGGGGCCGAGCAGTACTTC.

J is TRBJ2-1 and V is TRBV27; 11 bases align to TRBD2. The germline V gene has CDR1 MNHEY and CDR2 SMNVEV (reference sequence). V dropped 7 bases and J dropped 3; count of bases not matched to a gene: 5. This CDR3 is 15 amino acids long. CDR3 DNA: TGTGCCAGCACCTCCGGGACTAGCGGCTACAATGAGCAGTTCTTC. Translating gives CASTSGTSGYNEQFF.

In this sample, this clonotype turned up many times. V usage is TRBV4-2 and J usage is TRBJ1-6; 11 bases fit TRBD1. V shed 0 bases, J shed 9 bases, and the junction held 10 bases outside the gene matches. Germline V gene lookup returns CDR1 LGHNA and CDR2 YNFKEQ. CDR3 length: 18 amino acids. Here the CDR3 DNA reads TGTGCCAGCAGCCAAGATCAGGGGGGACAGGGGGTGAGTTCACCCCTCCACTTT. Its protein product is CASSQDQGGQGVSSPLHF.

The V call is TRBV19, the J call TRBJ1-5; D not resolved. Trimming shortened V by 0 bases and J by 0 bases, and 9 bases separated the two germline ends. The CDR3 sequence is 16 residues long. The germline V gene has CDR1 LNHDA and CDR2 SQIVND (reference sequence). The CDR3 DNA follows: TGTGCCAGTAGTATAGATGGGGATTCTAGCAATCAGCCCCAGCATTTT. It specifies CASSIDGDSSNQPQHF.

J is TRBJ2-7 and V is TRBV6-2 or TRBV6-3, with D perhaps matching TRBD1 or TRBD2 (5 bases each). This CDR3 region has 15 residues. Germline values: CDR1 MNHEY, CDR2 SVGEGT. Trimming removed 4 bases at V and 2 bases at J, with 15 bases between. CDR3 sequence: CASSWDGSDPYEQYF. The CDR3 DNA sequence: TGTGCCAGCAGTTGGGACGGATCCGATCCCTACGAGCAGTACTTC.

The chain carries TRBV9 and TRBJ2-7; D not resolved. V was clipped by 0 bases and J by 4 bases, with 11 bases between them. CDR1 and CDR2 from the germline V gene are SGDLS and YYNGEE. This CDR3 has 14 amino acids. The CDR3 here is CASSVVGSQYEQYF. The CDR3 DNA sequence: TGTGCCAGCAGCGTAGTGGGATCTCAATACGAGCAGTACTTC.

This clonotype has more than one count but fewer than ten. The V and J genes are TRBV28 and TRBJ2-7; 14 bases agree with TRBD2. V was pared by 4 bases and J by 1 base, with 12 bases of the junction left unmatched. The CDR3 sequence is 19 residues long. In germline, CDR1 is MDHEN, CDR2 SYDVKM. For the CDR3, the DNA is TGTGCCAGCAGTTCAGGGCCGGGACTAGCGGGAGAAAGGTCCTACGAGCAGTACTTC. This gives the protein CASSSGPGLAGERSYEQYF.

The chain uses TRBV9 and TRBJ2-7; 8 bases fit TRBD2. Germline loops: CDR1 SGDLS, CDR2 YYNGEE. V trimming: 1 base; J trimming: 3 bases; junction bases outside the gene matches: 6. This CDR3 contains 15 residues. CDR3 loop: CASSVTWRGDYEQYF. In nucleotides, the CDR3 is TGTGCCAGCAGCGTAACGTGGCGGGGGGACTACGAGCAGTACTTC. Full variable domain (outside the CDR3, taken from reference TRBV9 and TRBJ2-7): DSGVTQTPKHLITATGQRVTLRCSPRSGDLSVYWYQQSLDQGLQFLIQYYNGEERAKGNILERFSAQQFPDLHSELNLSSLELGDSALYFCASSVTWRGDYEQYFGPGTRLTVT.

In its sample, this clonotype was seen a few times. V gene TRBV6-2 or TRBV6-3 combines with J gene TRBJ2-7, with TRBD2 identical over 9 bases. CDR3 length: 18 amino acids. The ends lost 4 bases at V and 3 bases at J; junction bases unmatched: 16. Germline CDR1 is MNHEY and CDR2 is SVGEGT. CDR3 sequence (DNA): TGTGCCAGCAGTTCCCTCTCCCCCGTAGCGGGAGTTGTCTACGAGCAGTACTTC. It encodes CASSSLSPVAGVVYEQYF.

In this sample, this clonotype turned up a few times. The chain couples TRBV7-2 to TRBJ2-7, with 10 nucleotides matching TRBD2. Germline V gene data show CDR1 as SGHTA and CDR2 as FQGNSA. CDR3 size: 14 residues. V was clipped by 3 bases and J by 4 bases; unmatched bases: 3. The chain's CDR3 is CASSFASGGYEQYF. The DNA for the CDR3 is TGTGCCAGCAGCTTTGCTAGCGGGGGATACGAGCAGTACTTC.

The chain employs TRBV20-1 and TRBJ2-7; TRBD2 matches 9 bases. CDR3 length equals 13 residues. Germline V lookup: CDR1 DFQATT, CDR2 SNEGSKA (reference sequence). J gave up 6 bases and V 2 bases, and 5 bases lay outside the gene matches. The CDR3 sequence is CSARTRTSVEQYF. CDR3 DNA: TGCAGTGCTAGAACAAGGACTAGCGTCGAGCAGTACTTC.

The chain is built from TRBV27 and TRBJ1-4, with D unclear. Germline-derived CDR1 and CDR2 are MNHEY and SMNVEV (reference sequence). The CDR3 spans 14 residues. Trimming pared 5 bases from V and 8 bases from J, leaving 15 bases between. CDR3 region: CASSTQDGREKLFF. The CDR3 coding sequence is TGTGCCAGCAGTACGCAGGACGGGAGAGAAAAACTGTTTTTT.

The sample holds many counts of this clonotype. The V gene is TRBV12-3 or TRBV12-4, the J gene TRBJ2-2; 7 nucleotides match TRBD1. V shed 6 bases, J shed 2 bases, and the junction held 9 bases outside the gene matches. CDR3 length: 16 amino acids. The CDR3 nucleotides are TGTGCCAGCAGCGACACCGGGACAGTAAACACCGGGGAGCTGTTTTTT. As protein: CASSDTGTVNTGELFF.